This T cell receptor beta chain originates from a study of Ad26.COV2.S vaccination and SARS-CoV-2 variants. TCRdb's copy holds only in-frame clones and misses some; the assay was immunoSEQ multiplex PCR. The sample yields 350,000 to 450,000 clones, around 90% seen once. The germline gives CDR1 WSHSY, CDR2 SAAADI. The CDR3 is made up of 11 amino acids. The V end was cut by 6 bases, the J end by 6 bases, with 8 bases between. This sample's treatment: some 20 received Ad26.COV2.S at low or high dose, single or two shots; about five received placebo; per-sample allocation not given. Each sample was drawn 63 days after the first injection (of vaccine or placebo).

The chain combines TRBV10-2 with TRBJ1-2; D gene ambiguous. The receptor's source is a person between 18 and 60 years old who received the Ad26.COV2.S COVID-19 vaccine or a placebo. The sample in question was peripheral blood, obtained in a trial of Ad26.COV2.S vaccine versus placebo. The chain's CDR3 is CASSARDGYTF. The DNA for the CDR3 is TGCGCCAGCAGCGCGAGAGATGGCTACACCTTC.